These T cell receptor beta chains were read from a single sample in a study of T cells in Graves' hyperthyroidism and ophthalmopathy. TCRdb re-analysed the multiplex PCR reads in MiXCR, keeping a single row per CDR3 protein. The sample holds 500,000 or so distinct CDR3 sequences, roughly 18% seen once. The sample was blood. The receptors stem from a woman aged 18-29 years with Graves' ophthalmopathy. Both conserved end residues are part of each CDR3. Each record gives: V gene, CDR3 protein.

TRBV28 | CASRDRLDSVYEQYF
TRBV7-8 | CASSTRTSGGYEQYF
TRBV2 | CASTHEGGGGNTEAFF
TRBV25-1 | CASSAPGRSSPLHF
TRBV28 | CASSFSAGGRGDTQYF
TRBV30 | CAWSSTGDEQYF
TRBV27 | CASSWTLAGGTYEQYF
TRBV11-1 | CASSTTGDNEQFF
TRBV7-9 | CASSLSRETNEKLFF
TRBV9 | CASSYGGGGSYEQYF
TRBV12-3/TRBV12-4 | CASSLIQGAQQYF
TRBV3-1 | CASSQGPRGYYNEQFF
TRBV20-1 | CSATQGAGETQYF
TRBV20-1 | CSQRGNTDTQYF
TRBV2 | CASRSGSGERTQYF
TRBV30 | CAWSRVNDNEQFF
TRBV12-3/TRBV12-4 | CASSLAHSTDTQYF
TRBV12-5 | CASGLSAAGNEQFF
TRBV19 | CASSIRDTRSYGYTF
TRBV28 | CASSLTSGSGADTQYF
TRBV5-5 | CASSGWVGQGNTQYF
TRBV28 | CASTTQGRGSYNEQFF
TRBV7-9 | CASSATTSGRSNTGELFF
TRBV12-3/TRBV12-4 | CASSLVEGNTEAFF
TRBV30 | CAWSFRHISNTEAFF
TRBV10-3 | CAIKRQGVDQPQHF
TRBV27 | CASSFDRTDTQYF
TRBV20-1 | CSARDKSYYEQYF
TRBV28 | CASSLLLGNQPQHF
TRBV28 | CASSRGSQETQYF
TRBV25-1 | CASSDPVAGNQETQYF
TRBV7-8 | CASSYTGDREKLFF
TRBV5-1 | CASRPAGGPNTGELFF
TRBV6-6 | CASSYSENTGELFF
TRBV12-3/TRBV12-4 | CASRGQGADTEAFF
TRBV20-1 | CSASGLAGLSDTDTQYF
TRBV7-2 | CASSLAHGGGVEAFF
TRBV27 | CASSLSGLRGLYEQYF
TRBV28 | CASSPSQIQETQYF
TRBV7-2 | CASSLAGDSSYNEQFF
TRBV5-6 | CASSLEVGTALLIEQYF
TRBV12-3/TRBV12-4 | CASRFDWTEKLFF
TRBV12-3/TRBV12-4 | CASSVGKGFSGDTQYF
TRBV6-2/TRBV6-3 | CASTYGPTGGETQYF
TRBV3-1 | CASSHPLYNEQFF
TRBV12-3/TRBV12-4 | CASSLEGRTGELFF
TRBV7-6 | CASSNSGTNEKLFF
TRBV9 | CASSVSRGHGYTF
TRBV12-3/TRBV12-4 | CASRTTGYSNQPQHF
TRBV4-2 | CASSHSPGLQFF
TRBV2 | CASSEVAGLYEQYF